This T cell receptor beta chain is drawn from a study of blood T cell repertoires in COVID-19. Study at large: Whether acute or convalescent, the COVID-19 samples came from the United States, Italy and Spain.

The study recruited people aged about 18 to 95 years across 20 to 30 US areas. The study assigned cohorts using participant-reported clinical history. Here immunoSEQ multiplex PCR was the method, and the copy in TCRdb shows in-frame clones only, minus some. This sample has about 230,000 clones, with approximately 88% found just once. Sequencing was carried out using PBMCs or T cells enriched from blood (not recorded which). The source of this sequence is a middle-aged woman with acute COVID-19.

For the CDR3, the DNA is TGTGCCACCAGTGATTTGGCGGGGGAGGATACGCAGTATTTT. Translated, it gives CATSDLAGEDTQYF. The gene calls are TRBV24-1 and TRBJ2-3, with 7 nucleotides matching TRBD2. The length of the CDR3 is 14 residues. Trimming cost V 0 bases and J 6 bases; bases outside gene matches: 2. From germline, CDR1 is KGHDR and CDR2 SFDVKD.